The entry that follows covers one T cell receptor (beta chain) sequence. This clonotype has only a few counts. No cognate antigen has been identified for it. Base qualities were left out, and no much larger clone turns up one base away. The listed sequencing device is Illumina HiSeq 1500. Using fastp trimming at Q25 and MiXCR clonotype assembly, TCRdb reanalyzed the public sequencing data and kept in-frame beta chains. Under each unique CDR3 protein, matching rows form one entry showing the most common genes and DNA. In all, the sample holds roughly 990,000 distinct CDR3 sequences, and 30% to 40% of those were seen once. The biggest ten clones account for 13% of the sample. The data originate from a study of T cell repertoires in cytomegalovirus infection (dated by TCRdb to between 2018 and 2021). In terms of the full investigation: The peptide stimulations were aimed at well-studied HLA-B-restricted epitopes as well as recently identified HLA-C-restricted CMV epitopes, whose presentation resists viral immunomodulation. Donor HLA type was relevant to the analysis, as public TCR beta signatures indicated carriage of CMV infection together with the matching HLA type.

What the work shows at the level of the full study, not this receptor alone: The ex vivo response was dominated by HLA-C-restricted CMV-specific TCR beta clonotypes, which also provided the single most frequent clonotype in two of eight donors. In both this cohort and an independent approximately 370-donor cohort, the cumulative frequency of public TCR beta family members distinguished carriers of CMV infection plus the relevant HLA type.

The sample's treatment or condition, from its label and the paper: in vitro stimulation with specific CMV peptide epitopes to enrich CMV-specific T cells. The CDR3 sequence holds 15 residues, the cysteine and phenylalanine included. The retained sequence is limited to the CDR3, 45 bases, with the frame set at the first base. V loses 6 bases, J loses 7 bases, and the germline ends lie 22 bases apart. The germline V gene (reference sequence) specifies SGHKS as CDR1 and YYEKEE as CDR2. The receptor was isolated from a human donor in good health (CMV status not recorded). Some clones in this sample may be carry-over from other donors' samples. Sequencing was performed on cultured CD8+ T cells from PBMCs, taken from culture after CMV antigen stimulation. The V and J genes are TRBV5-5 and TRBJ1-2, with the D gene not confidently named. The sequence in DNA is TGTGCCAGCACCCTCTTACGCTTGGGATATCGTGGCTACACCTTC. Its translation reads: CASTLLRLGYRGYTF.